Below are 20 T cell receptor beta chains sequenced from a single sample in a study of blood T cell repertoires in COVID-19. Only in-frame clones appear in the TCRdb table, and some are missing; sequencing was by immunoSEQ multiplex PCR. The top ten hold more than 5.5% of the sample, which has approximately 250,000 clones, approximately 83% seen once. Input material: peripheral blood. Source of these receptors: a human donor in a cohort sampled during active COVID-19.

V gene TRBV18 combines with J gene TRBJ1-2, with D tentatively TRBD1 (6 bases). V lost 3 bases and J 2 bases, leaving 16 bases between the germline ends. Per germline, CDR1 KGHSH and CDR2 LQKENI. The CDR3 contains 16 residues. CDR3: CASSPRTQGLNYGYTF. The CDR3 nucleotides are TGTGCCAGCTCACCTAGAACACAGGGCTTGAACTATGGCTACACCTTC.

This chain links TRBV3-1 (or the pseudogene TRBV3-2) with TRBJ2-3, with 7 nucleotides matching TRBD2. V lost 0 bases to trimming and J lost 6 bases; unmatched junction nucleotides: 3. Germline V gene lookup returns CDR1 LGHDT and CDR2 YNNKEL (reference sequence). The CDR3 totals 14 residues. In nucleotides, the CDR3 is TGTGCCAGCAGCCAAGAAGCGGGACTGGATACGCAGTATTTT. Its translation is CASSQEAGLDTQYF.

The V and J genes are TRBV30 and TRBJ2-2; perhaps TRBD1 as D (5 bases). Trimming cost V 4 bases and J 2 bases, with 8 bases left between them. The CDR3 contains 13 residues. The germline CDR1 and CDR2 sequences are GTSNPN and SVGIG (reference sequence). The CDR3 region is CAWKGPNTGELFF. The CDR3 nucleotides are TGTGCCTGGAAGGGGCCCAACACCGGGGAGCTGTTTTTT. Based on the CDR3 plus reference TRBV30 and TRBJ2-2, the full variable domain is SQTIHQWPATLVQPVGSPLSLECTVEGTSNPNLYWYRQAAGRGLQLLFYSVGIGQISSEVPQNLSASRPQDRQFILSSKKLLLSDSGFYLCAWKGPNTGELFFGEGSRLTVL.

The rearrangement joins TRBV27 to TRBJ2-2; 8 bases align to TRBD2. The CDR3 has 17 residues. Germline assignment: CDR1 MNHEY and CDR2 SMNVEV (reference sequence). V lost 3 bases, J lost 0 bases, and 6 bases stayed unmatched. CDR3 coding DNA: TGTGCCAGCAGTTTCGGTAGCGGGACAACGAACACCGGGGAGCTGTTTTTT. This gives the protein CASSFGSGTTNTGELFF.

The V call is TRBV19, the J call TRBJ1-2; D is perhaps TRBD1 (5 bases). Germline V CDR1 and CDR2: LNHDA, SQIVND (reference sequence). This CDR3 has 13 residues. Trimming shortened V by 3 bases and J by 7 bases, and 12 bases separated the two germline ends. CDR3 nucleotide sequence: TGTGCCAGTAGTATCCCAGGGCGGGGTGGCTACACCTTC. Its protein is CASSIPGRGGYTF.

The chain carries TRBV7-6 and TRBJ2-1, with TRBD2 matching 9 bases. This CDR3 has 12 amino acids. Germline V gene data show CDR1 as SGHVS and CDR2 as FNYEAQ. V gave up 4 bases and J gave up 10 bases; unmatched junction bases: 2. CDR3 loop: CASSSLAGEQFF. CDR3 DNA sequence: TGTGCCAGCAGCTCTCTAGCGGGAGAGCAGTTCTTC.

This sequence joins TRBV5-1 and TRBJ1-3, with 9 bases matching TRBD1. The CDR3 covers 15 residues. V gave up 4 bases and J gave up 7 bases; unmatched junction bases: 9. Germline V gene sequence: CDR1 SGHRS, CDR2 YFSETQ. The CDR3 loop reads CASSQQQGASNTIYF. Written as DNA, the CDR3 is TGCGCCAGCAGCCAACAACAGGGGGCAAGTAACACCATATATTTT.

The CDR3 region is CASSALSYTEAFF. In nucleotides, the CDR3 is TGTGCCAGCAGCGCCCTATCATACACTGAAGCTTTCTTT. The V call is TRBV7-9, the J call TRBJ1-1, with D unclear. The germline V gene has CDR1 SEHNR and CDR2 FQNEAQ (reference sequence). The V and J ends lost 5 bases and 3 bases respectively, with 10 bases between them. The CDR3 covers 13 residues.

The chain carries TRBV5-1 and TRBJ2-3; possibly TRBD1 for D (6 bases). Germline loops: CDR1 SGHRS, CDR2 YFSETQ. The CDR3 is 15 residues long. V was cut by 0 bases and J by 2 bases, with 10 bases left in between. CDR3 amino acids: CASSLGNRDTDTQYF. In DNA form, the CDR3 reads TGCGCCAGCAGCTTGGGAAACAGGGACACAGATACGCAGTATTTT.

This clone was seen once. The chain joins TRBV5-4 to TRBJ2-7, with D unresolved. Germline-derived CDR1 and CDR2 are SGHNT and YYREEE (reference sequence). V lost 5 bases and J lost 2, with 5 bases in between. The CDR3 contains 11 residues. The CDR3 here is CASSLAYEQYF. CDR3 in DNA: TGTGCCAGCAGTTTAGCCTACGAGCAGTACTTC.

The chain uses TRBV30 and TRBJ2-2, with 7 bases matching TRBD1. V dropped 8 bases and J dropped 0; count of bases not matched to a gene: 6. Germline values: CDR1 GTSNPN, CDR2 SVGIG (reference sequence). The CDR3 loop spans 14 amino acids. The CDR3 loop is CAKRQGPNTGELFF. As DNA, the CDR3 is TGTGCCAAAAGACAGGGACCGAACACCGGGGAGCTGTTTTTT.

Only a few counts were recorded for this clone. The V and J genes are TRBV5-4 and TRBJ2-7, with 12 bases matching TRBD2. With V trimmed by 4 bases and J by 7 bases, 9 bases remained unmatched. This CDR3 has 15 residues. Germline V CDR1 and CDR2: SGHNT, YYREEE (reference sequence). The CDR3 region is CASSVTSGSGGEQYF. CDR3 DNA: TGTGCCAGCAGCGTGACTAGCGGGAGTGGAGGGGAGCAGTACTTC.

CDR3 in amino acids: CASSLTSSGEQFF. CDR3 coding DNA: TGTGCCAGTAGTCTCACGTCAAGCGGTGAGCAGTTCTTC. The chain couples TRBV19 to TRBJ2-1; possibly TRBD2 for D (5 bases). V dropped 5 bases and J dropped 9 bases, with 14 bases sitting between them. The germline V gene has CDR1 LNHDA and CDR2 SQIVND (reference sequence). This CDR3 spans 13 amino acids.

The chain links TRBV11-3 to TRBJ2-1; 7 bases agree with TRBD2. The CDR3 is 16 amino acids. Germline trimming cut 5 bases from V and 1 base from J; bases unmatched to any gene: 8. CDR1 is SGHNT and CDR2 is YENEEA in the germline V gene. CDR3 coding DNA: TGTGCCAGCAGCCTGGGAGGCGGGGGTTCCTACAATGAGCAGTTCTTC. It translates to CASSLGGGGSYNEQFF.

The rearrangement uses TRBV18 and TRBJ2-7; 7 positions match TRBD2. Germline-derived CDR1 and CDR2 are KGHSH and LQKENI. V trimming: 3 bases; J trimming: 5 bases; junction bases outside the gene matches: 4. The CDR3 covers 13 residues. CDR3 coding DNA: TGTGCCAGCTCACCCCGGGGAGGGAACGAGCAGTACTTC. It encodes CASSPRGGNEQYF.

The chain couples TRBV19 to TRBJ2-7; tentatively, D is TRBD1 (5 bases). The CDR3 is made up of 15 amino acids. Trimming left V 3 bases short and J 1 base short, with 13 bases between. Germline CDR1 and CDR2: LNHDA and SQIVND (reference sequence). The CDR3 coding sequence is TGTGCCAGTAGTATTGGGGCAGGACAATCCTACGAGCAGTACTTC. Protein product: CASSIGAGQSYEQYF.

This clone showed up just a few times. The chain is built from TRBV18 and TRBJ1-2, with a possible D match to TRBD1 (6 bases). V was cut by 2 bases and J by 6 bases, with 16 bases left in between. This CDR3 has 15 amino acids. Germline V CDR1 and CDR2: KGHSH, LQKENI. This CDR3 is CASSPIQGSMDGYTF. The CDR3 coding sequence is TGTGCCAGCTCACCAATACAGGGCTCTATGGATGGCTACACCTTC. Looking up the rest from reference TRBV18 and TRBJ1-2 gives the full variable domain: NAGVMQNPRHLVRRRGQEARLRCSPMKGHSHVYWYRQLPEEGLKFMVYLQKENIIDESGMPKERFSAEFPKEGPSILRIQQVVRGDSAAYFCASSPIQGSMDGYTFGSGTRLTVV.

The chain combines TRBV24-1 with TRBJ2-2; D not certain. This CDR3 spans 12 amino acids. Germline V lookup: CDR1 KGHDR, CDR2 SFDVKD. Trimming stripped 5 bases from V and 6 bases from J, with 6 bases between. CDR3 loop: CATSGFAGELFF. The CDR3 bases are TGTGCCACCAGTGGTTTCGCCGGGGAGCTGTTTTTT.

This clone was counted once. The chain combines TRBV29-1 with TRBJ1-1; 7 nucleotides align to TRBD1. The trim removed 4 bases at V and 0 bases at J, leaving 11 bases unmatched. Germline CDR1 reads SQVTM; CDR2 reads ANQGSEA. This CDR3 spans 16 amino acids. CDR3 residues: CSVGADPTGMNTEAFF. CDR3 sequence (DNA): TGCAGCGTTGGTGCTGACCCGACAGGGATGAACACTGAAGCTTTCTTT.

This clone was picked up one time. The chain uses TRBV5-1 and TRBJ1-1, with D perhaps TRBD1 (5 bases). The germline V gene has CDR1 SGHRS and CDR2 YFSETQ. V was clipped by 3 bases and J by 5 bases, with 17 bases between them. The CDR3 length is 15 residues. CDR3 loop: CASSSKATGETEAFF. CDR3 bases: TGCGCCAGCAGCTCTAAAGCGACGGGGGAAACTGAAGCTTTCTTT.